This T cell receptor (beta chain) was observed in a study of blood T cells in healthy people across ages (dated by TCRdb to about 2015). Turning to the overall study: Template switching captured roughly one uniquely barcoded TCR beta cDNA molecule per two T cells in model experiments. The study measured age-related changes in TCR beta repertoire diversity using deep sequencing normalized with unique cDNA molecular identifiers. Donors were grouped into four age groups: young (average 16 years), middle-aged (over 35), aged (around 62) and long-lived (roughly 80). To avoid experimental bias, donors of different ages were distributed randomly across sequencing lanes. Two additional independent replicas of 1 million unique cDNA reads from the same blood draw were analyzed for two donors (one aged 18 to 30 and one aged 80 or older). Paper-wide results and their limitations: Because profiling used bulk unsorted PBMCs, naive and antigen-experienced compartments could not be compared conclusively. Because donor CMV infection status was unknown, age-related changes in expanded clonotypes were potentially confounded. Total diversity estimates from one million sequenced T cells were considered lower bounds and underestimates. Compared with the aged group, the long-lived group had more naive CD4+ T cells, fewer expanded clones and increased TCR diversity, suggesting age selection. There was a strong correlation between observed TCR beta diversity and the percentage of naive T cells measured by flow cytometry. As age increased, observed TCR beta diversity per million T cells dropped in a roughly linear way, and a significant reduction was already evident by age about 40.

The donors were roughly 38 Caucasian individuals from Russia, aged roughly 6 to 95 years, who were systemically healthy. Each donor gave around 9 milliliters of peripheral blood, collected into EDTA-treated Vacutainer tubes. PBMCs were isolated by Ficoll-Paque density-gradient centrifugation, with at least 7 million obtained per sample. Trizol reagent was used to extract total RNA from the PBMCs, yielding at least 6 micrograms per sample. For every donor, flow cytometry on a PBMC aliquot measured the percentage of naive CD45RAhigh/CD27high T cells. Libraries were constructed by 5' RACE. The data were produced on an Illumina HiSeq 2500. A second PCR of about 6 to 11 cycles was run with a J-beta primer mix and a sample-barcoded 5' primer. A template-switch 5' adaptor carrying 12 random nucleotides introduced a unique molecular identifier onto each TCR beta cDNA molecule. Each sample yielded at least 2.5 million CDR3-containing paired-end reads. The Mint cDNA synthesis kit, primed by a TRBC-specific oligonucleotide, was used to synthesize first-strand cDNA from all RNA. All cDNA was treated with uracil-DNA glycosylase and then went through a first 18-cycle PCR with the universal primers M1SS and BC2_uni_R. On the study's bioinformatics: Normalization of each sample was performed by random selection of 1 million high-quality reads, each carrying a distinct molecular identifier. Instead of being binned into consensus sequences, reads that shared molecular identifiers were thrown out. MiTCR, set to a Q25 quality threshold and the strictest error-elimination algorithm, was used for CDR3 identification, clonotype clustering and error correction. A nonparametric unseen species model with Euler transformation was used to estimate lower-bound total TCR beta diversity. TCRdb handled the public reads itself, with Q25 trimming in fastp and clone calling in MiXCR, and kept productive beta chains. CDR3 protein sequences are deduplicated, and each keeps its most common genes and DNA. In this record, the V and J calls reflect TCRdb's handling and not the investigators' own analysis. The sample includes 600,000 to 800,000 distinct CDR3 sequences, with over 40% observed a single time. About 13% of the sample belongs to the ten largest clones.

There are a few counts of this clonotype. Its antigen remains unidentified. A junction end diverges from the germline sequence, so it may reflect a read error. Sequenced material: blood. This TCR came from an elderly woman in good health.

The DNA sequence is TGTGCCTGCAGCCTGACTGAAAGGAACACTGAAGCTTTCTTT. It translates as CACSLTERNTEAFF. The receptor chain draws on TRBV12-3 or TRBV12-4 and TRBJ1-1; the D gene cannot be resolved reliably. The cysteine opens and the phenylalanine closes a CDR3 of 14 amino acids. Only CDR3 DNA is held: 42 bases, read in frame from base 1.